This TCR beta chain was recovered during a study of OX40 agonist ivuxolimab in advanced cancers. Libraries were prepared by immunoSEQ multiplex PCR; TCRdb keeps only in-frame clonotypes and omits some of them. The sample has around 110,000 clones, 90% seen once. The V end was cut by 2 bases, the J end by 8 bases, with 6 bases between. The CDR3 has 11 residues. Germline V gives CDR1 MNHEY, CDR2 SVGAGI. A remark on this clone: The antigen remains undetermined.

Broader study findings: By week 6 at 0.1 to 3.0 mg/kg, blood CD4+ and CD8+ T cells had expanded clonally.

This chain joins TRBV6-5 and TRBJ1-1; no clear D. The receptor was derived from an adult with an advanced solid tumor such as melanoma, head and neck, liver or kidney cancer. The sequencing here drew on CD4+ or CD8+ T cells sorted from blood, taken in a trial of the OX40 agonist ivuxolimab. The CDR3 region is CASSYLGEAFF. In nucleotides, the CDR3 is TGTGCCAGCAGTTACCTGGGGGAAGCTTTCTTT.